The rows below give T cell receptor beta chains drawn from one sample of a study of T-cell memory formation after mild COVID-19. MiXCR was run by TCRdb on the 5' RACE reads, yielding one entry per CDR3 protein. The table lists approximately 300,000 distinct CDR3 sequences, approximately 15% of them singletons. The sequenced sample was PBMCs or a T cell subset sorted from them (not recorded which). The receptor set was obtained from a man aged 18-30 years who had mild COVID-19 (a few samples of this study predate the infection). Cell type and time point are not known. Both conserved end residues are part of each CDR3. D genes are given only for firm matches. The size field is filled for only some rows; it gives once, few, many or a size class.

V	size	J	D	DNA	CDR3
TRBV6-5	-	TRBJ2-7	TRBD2	TGTGCCAGCAGTTCCTTTGCGGGGGCCTACGAGCAGTACTTC	CASSSFAGAYEQYF
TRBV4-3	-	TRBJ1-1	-	TGCGCCAGCAGGGCCGGGACAAGGCGCTTGAACACTGAAGCTTTCTTT	CASRAGTRRLNTEAFF
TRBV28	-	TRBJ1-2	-	TGTGCCAGCAGTTTAAGCAGGGAACACACCTTC	CASSLSREHTF
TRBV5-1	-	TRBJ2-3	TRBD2	TGCGCCAGCAGCTCGCTAGCGGGCACAGATACGCAGTATTTT	CASSSLAGTDTQYF
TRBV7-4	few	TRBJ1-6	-	TGTGCCAGCAGCTTAGATACTCAGGGCGTTTCCTATAATTCACCCCTCCACTTT	CASSLDTQGVSYNSPLHF
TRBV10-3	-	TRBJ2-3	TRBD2	TGTGCCATCAGTGTAGGGCTAGCGGGGAGCACAGATACGCAGTATTTT	CAISVGLAGSTDTQYF
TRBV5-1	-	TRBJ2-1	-	TGCGCCAGCAGCTTGGGTTCTTCGTATCCTGAGCAGTTCTTC	CASSLGSSYPEQFF
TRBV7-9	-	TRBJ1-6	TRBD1	TGTGCCAGCAGCTTAGGGGGACAGGTTAATTCACCCCTCCACTTT	CASSLGGQVNSPLHF
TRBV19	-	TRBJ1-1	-	TGTGCCAGTAGTATAGATCTATTTTGGACTGAAGCTTTCTTT	CASSIDLFWTEAFF
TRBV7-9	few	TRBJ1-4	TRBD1	TGTGCCAGCAGCCCCGGACAGGGGAGGGCTAATGAAAAACTGTTTTTT	CASSPGQGRANEKLFF
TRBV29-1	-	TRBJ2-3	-	TGCAGCGTTGACGGGGCAGGGATAGATACGCAGTATTTT	CSVDGAGIDTQYF
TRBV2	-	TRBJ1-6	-	TGTGCCAGCAGAGGGACGCAGAATTCACCCCTCCACTTT	CASRGTQNSPLHF
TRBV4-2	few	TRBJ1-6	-	TGTGCCAGCAGCCAAGTCGGGATACAGAGCCGTTATTCACCCCTCCACTTT	CASSQVGIQSRYSPLHF
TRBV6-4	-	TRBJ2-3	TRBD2	TGTGCCAGCTCGGTAGCGGGGGAGGCAGATACGCAGTATTTT	CASSVAGEADTQYF
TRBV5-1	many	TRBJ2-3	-	TGCGCCAGCAGAAGAACTAGGGCTGATACGCAGTATTTT	CASRRTRADTQYF
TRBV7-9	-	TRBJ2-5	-	TGTGCCAGCAGCTTGTTGACAGACCAAGAGACCCAGTACTTC	CASSLLTDQETQYF
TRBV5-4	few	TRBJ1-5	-	TGTGCCAGCAGTTCGGACGGACTGACCCAGCATTTT	CASSSDGLTQHF
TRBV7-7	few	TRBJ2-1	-	TGTGCTAGCAGCTTAGGGGGGTGGATGAATGAGCAGTTCTTC	CASSLGGWMNEQFF
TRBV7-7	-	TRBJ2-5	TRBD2	TGTGCTAGCAGCCCCCTGGGGACTAGTCAAGAGACCCAGTACTTC	CASSPLGTSQETQYF
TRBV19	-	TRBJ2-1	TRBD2	TGTGCCAGTAGTATAAGGTCTAGCGGGGGGTTATGGTATGAGCAGTTCTTC	CASSIRSSGGLWYEQFF
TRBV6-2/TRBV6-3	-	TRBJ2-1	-	TGTGCCAGCAGCCCTTCAAATGAGCAGTTCTTC	CASSPSNEQFF
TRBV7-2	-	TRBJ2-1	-	TGTGCCAGCAGCGTCCGACTAGCCTACAATGAGCAGTTCTTC	CASSVRLAYNEQFF
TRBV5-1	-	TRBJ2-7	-	TGCGCCAGCAGCCCGGTAATGACAGACCACGAGCAGTACTTC	CASSPVMTDHEQYF
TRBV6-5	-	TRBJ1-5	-	TGTGCCAGCAGTCTCAGTTTCAATCAGCCCCAGCATTTT	CASSLSFNQPQHF
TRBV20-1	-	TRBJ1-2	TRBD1	TGCAGTGCCTTACAGGGGATAGCTAACTATGGCTACACCTTC	CSALQGIANYGYTF
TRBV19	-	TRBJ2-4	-	TGTGCCAGTAGTTTCAGGCAGGACGGGAACATTCAGTACTTC	CASSFRQDGNIQYF
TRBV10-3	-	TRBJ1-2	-	TGTGCCATCAGTTCGACAGCCTATGGCTACACCTTC	CAISSTAYGYTF
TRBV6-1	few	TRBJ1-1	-	TGTGCCTCCAGGGAAATGCGGGGTGGGAACACTGAAGCTTTCTTT	CASREMRGGNTEAFF
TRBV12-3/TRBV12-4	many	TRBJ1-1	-	TGTGCCACCGTTACAGGCGCCACTGAAGCTTTCTTT	CATVTGATEAFF
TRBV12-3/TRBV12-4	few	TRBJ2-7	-	TGTGCCAGCAGTTTAGCGCCAGACTACGAGCAGTACTTC	CASSLAPDYEQYF
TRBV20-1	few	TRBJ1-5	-	TGCAGTGCTAGTAACGGCCCCTTCAGGCAGCCCCAGCATTTT	CSASNGPFRQPQHF
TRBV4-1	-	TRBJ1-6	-	TGCGCCAGCAGCCAAGGCAGCCAAGACCTTTATAATTCACCCCTCCACTTT	CASSQGSQDLYNSPLHF
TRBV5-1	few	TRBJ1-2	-	TGCGCCAGCAGCTTGGAGGCCCAGGGTTCGTTAGGCTACACCTTC	CASSLEAQGSLGYTF
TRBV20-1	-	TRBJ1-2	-	TGCAGTGCCATGACATTGGACGGCTACACCTTC	CSAMTLDGYTF
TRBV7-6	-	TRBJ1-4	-	TGTGCCAGCAGCTTCGGAGGGTCGGCTAATGAAAAACTGTTTTTT	CASSFGGSANEKLFF
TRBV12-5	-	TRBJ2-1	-	TGTGCTAGTGTCCCCGGGGGCAGCGGCTCTTACAATGAGCAGTTCTTC	CASVPGGSGSYNEQFF
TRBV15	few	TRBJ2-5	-	TGTGCCACCTCCCCACCGGGGATTGAGGAGACCCAGTACTTC	CATSPPGIEETQYF
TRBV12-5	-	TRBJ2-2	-	TGTGCTAGTGGCAACCACCGGGGTGCGAACACCGGGGAGCTGTTTTTT	CASGNHRGANTGELFF
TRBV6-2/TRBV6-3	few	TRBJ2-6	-	TGTGCCAGCAGTTACGGGAGCTCTGGGGCCAACGTCCTGACTTTC	CASSYGSSGANVLTF
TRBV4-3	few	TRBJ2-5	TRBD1	TGCGCCAGCAGCCTCCACCGGACAGGGGAGACCCAGTACTTC	CASSLHRTGETQYF
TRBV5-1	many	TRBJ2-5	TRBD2	TGCGCCAGCAGCCCGGGGACTAGCGGGGAAGAGACCCAGTACTTC	CASSPGTSGEETQYF
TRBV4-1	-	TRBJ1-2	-	TGCGCCAGCAGCCAAGTTGGGCTTCGGAATGGCTACACCTTC	CASSQVGLRNGYTF
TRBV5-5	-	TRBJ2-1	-	TGTGCCAGCAGCTCGCTCCGGGGGAGCTCCTACAATGAGCAGTTCTTC	CASSSLRGSSYNEQFF
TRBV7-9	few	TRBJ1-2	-	TGTGCCAGCAGCTTAACCCGCGACAGGCCTAACTATGGCTACACCTTC	CASSLTRDRPNYGYTF
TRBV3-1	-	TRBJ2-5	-	TGTGCCAGCAGCCAAGGTCAGGGCCTGAGGGAGACCCAGTACTTC	CASSQGQGLRETQYF
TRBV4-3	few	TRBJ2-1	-	TGCGCCAGCAGCCAAGAGCGGGGGCCGTACAATGAGCAGTTCTTC	CASSQERGPYNEQFF
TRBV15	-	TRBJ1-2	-	TGTGCCACCGCCGGAAACTATGGCTACACCTTC	CATAGNYGYTF